This paragraph reports one T cell receptor beta chain. The table came from immunoSEQ multiplex PCR; TCRdb's copy has only in-frame clones and leaves some out. The sample yields about 270,000 clones, 88% seen once. The CDR3 spans 15 residues. Germline CDR1 KGHSH, CDR2 LQKENI. The germline V and J ends were trimmed by 2 bases and 6 bases, with 15 bases remaining between them. Which cohort a participant joined came from the clinical history participants gave. Recovery among Cohort 3 donors was established by two negative PCRs, clearance, or symptom resolution. This sample was included in a study of blood T cell repertoires in COVID-19. About the study: COVID-19 samples, acute and convalescent, were from the United States, Italy and Spain. T cells, B-cell-depleted T cells, or PBMCs supplied cDNA or gDNA.

This TCR came from a woman aged 30 to 39 who had recovered from COVID-19. Sequences were obtained from PBMCs or T cells enriched from blood (not recorded which). The chain links TRBV18 to TRBJ2-3; D possibly corresponds to TRBD1 (6 bases). The chain's CDR3 is CASSPMAGDLDTQYF. CDR3 DNA sequence: TGTGCCAGCTCACCAATGGCAGGGGATTTGGATACGCAGTATTTT.